This TCR beta chain was recovered during a study of cytomegalovirus exposure and HLA in healthy donors. Overall study results and limits: Researchers catalogued approximately 160 TCR beta chains as cytomegalovirus-associated. Later work found that TCR association rates differed between HLA loci; DRB1 had the most and HLA-C the fewest.

There were likely unrecorded immune exposures, though donors were nominally healthy when sampled. Notes on this clone: Its antigen is unknown.

The PCR ran on 60 Vbeta and 13 Jbeta primers. In the original analysis: Later reanalysis found 75 million to 95 million unique TCR beta chains, roughly 10 million of them shared. Only in-frame clones appear in the TCRdb table, and some are missing; sequencing was by immunoSEQ multiplex PCR. Clone size and V and J calls were adopted from that table, with D and trimming inferred from the DNA. The table records 150,000 to 160,000 clones, around 81% of them present only once. Germline trimming cut 5 bases from V and 0 bases from J; bases unmatched to any gene: 7. Germline V gives CDR1 MDHEN, CDR2 SYDVKM. This CDR3 has 16 amino acids.

This clonotype was obtained from a woman aged 40 to 50 in good health and CMV-seropositive. This chain joins TRBV28 and TRBJ2-5; 9 positions agree with TRBD2. Sequenced material: PBMCs. The CDR3, as DNA: TGTGCCAGCAGTAGTCTCGGACTAGCGTACCAAGAGACCCAGTACTTC. Translated: CASSSLGLAYQETQYF.